Below, one T cell receptor (beta chain) is given with its context. The clone's antigen remains unknown. One base away there is no much larger clone; base qualities are not given. The germline V gene provides CDR1 LGHNA and CDR2 YSLEER. Clipping removes 5 bases from V and 3 bases from J, with 4 as the unmatched junction base count. The CDR3 runs 15 amino acids, cysteine and phenylalanine included. Only the CDR3 DNA stays, 45 bases, in frame from base 1. The protocol used for the library was the immunoSEQ multiplex PCR assay. As for the original processing: A statistical classification framework was built to diagnose cytomegalovirus status from the catalog of TCR beta chain sequences. TCRdb carries this immuneACCESS record with in-frame sequences only. Its versions omit some clonotypes, under half of them owing to an unresolved V gene in the studies checked, with the rest unexplained. V and J calls plus clone size are reproduced from that table; the DNA served to infer D and trimming. This sample has about 330,000 clones in its table, and roughly 90% of those were observed once. The top ten constitute 0.84% of the sample.

The donors were included in the validation cohort of some 120 subjects, a group kept apart from the roughly 690-subject first cohort. These data come from a study of cytomegalovirus exposure and HLA in healthy donors (dated by TCRdb to 2015 to 2018). Broadly, across the study: According to a later analysis, the approximately 120 validation repertoires were produced on the same platform as the 680 or so repertoires of the first cohort. High-throughput TCR immunosequencing, statistical association of individual TCRs with disease status, and machine learning were combined to predict cytomegalovirus infection status. Besides the first cohort of roughly 660 subjects, a separate validation cohort made up of 120 or so different subjects was used. The aim of the study was to test whether cataloging public T cell receptors could identify signatures of past pathogen exposure. General conclusions and limits of the study: The classifier was reported to diagnose cytomegalovirus status with high specificity and sensitivity in both the original cohort and the validation cohort. Most TCR sequences were seen in very few donors, while some public TCRs were found in many individuals. The authors suggested that the approach could potentially be extended to other disease states and immunological phenotypes. In vitro tests confirmed that a few of the cytomegalovirus-associated TCR beta chains recognize cytomegalovirus antigens. Subsequent analysis determined that TCRs grouped into clusters in the first cohort also showed a tendency toward co-occurrence across the 120 or so validation repertoires, and 85% to 95% of cluster scores exceeded 0. The validation cohort had no HLA typing available for a later analysis, so co-occurrence within that cohort was assessed over all 120 or so repertoires. A total of fewer than 200 TCR beta chains were listed by the study as associated with cytomegalovirus.

This receptor chain uses TRBV4-3 and TRBJ2-7; 13 junctional bases match TRBD2. The receptor's source is a woman between 18 and 29 years old in good health and CMV-seronegative. The source material was PBMCs. The CDR3 protein: CASSAGTSGVYEQYF. The nucleotide sequence is given as TGCGCCAGCAGCGCCGGGACTAGCGGGGTCTACGAGCAGTACTTC.